A selection of T cell receptor beta chains follows, all from one sample in a study of blood T cell repertoires in COVID-19. Repertoires were generated with immunoSEQ multiplex PCR, while TCRdb's copy carries only in-frame clones and drops some. The sample yields about 99,000 clones, approximately 80% seen once. The sample taken for sequencing was peripheral blood. The receptors were sampled from a man older than 75 with COVID-19, enrolled during active disease. The CDR3 runs from the conserved cysteine through the conserved F or W. The D gene is left open where the match is weak. Clone size is not always given. Where it is, it says once, few, many or a class for expanded clones.

v_gene	d_gene	j_gene	abundance	CDR3aa	CDR3nt
TRBV28	TRBD2	TRBJ2-1	many	CASSSPWTSGRFDEQFF	TGTGCCAGCAGCTCCCCATGGACTAGCGGGAGATTCGATGAGCAGTTCTTC
TRBV11-2	-	TRBJ1-3	-	CASSLDTGTSGNTIYF	TGTGCCAGCAGCTTAGATACAGGGACCTCTGGAAACACCATATATTTT
TRBV3-1/TRBV3-2	TRBD2	TRBJ2-7	-	CASSRTSSFLEQYF	TGTGCCAGCAGCCGGACTAGCAGTTTCCTCGAGCAGTACTTC
TRBV7-3	-	TRBJ2-2	-	CASSLAANTGELFF	TGTGCCAGCAGCTTGGCTGCGAACACCGGGGAGCTGTTTTTT
TRBV28	TRBD1	TRBJ1-6	-	CASSPRQGRNSPLHF	TGTGCCAGCAGTCCCCGACAGGGACGGAATTCACCCCTCCACTTT
TRBV5-5	-	TRBJ1-4	few	CASSAQGDTNEKLFF	TGTGCCAGCAGCGCACAGGGAGACACTAATGAAAAACTGTTTTTT
TRBV19	TRBD1	TRBJ1-1	once	CASSNQGTVEAFF	TGTGCCAGTAGTAACCAGGGGACAGTTGAAGCTTTCTTT
TRBV19	-	TRBJ2-7	few	CASSIVPGSEQYF	TGTGCCAGTAGTATAGTCCCCGGTAGCGAGCAGTACTTC
TRBV24-1	-	TRBJ2-2	-	CATSGWLNTGELFF	TGTGCCACCAGTGGATGGCTTAACACCGGGGAGCTGTTTTTT
TRBV19	TRBD1	TRBJ1-1	-	CASSRLPGQGMNTEAFF	TGTGCCAGTAGTCGCCTTCCGGGACAGGGGATGAACACTGAAGCTTTCTTT
TRBV10-3	-	TRBJ2-6	few	CAISDRNRIPSGANVLTF	TGTGCCATCAGTGATCGTAACAGGATCCCCTCTGGGGCCAACGTCCTGACTTTC
TRBV29-1	-	TRBJ2-7	-	CSVVAGVPFGEQYF	TGCAGCGTTGTAGCCGGGGTGCCGTTTGGCGAGCAGTACTTC
TRBV5-1	-	TRBJ1-3	-	CASSLFGEGSGNTIYF	TGCGCCAGCAGCTTGTTCGGCGAGGGCTCTGGAAACACCATATATTTT
TRBV27	TRBD1	TRBJ1-6	-	CASSWGQLNSPLHF	TGTGCCAGCAGTTGGGGACAGCTTAATTCACCCCTCCACTTT